A selection of T cell receptor beta chains follows, all from one sample in a study of blood T cell repertoires in COVID-19. This table comes from immunoSEQ multiplex PCR, and its TCRdb copy is limited to in-frame clones, with some not included. The data hold about 90,000 clones, with 90% observed a single time. Input material: peripheral blood. These receptors were collected from a man aged 50-59 years with acute or convalescent COVID-19. Both conserved end residues are part of each CDR3. A D gene is named only where the DNA matches it firmly. The listing skips clone size in some rows; elsewhere it reads once, few, many or a size class.

CDR3 protein | CDR3 DNA | J gene | V gene | clone size | D gene
CASSLGQISYEQYF | TGTGCCAGCAGCTTAGGGCAGATTTCCTACGAGCAGTACTTC | TRBJ2-7 | TRBV7-2 | NA | NA
CATSSITGYEQYF | TGTGCCACCTCGTCCATTACAGGCTACGAGCAGTACTTC | TRBJ2-7 | TRBV24-1 | NA | NA
CASSSGTGINYGYTF | TGCGCCAGCAGCTCAGGGACAGGGATCAACTATGGCTACACCTTC | TRBJ1-2 | TRBV5-1 | NA | TRBD1
CASSAVLGNTEAFF | TGTGCCAGCAGCGCCGTTCTTGGCAACACTGAAGCTTTCTTT | TRBJ1-1 | TRBV9 | NA | NA
CASSSATDTQYF | TGTGCCAGCAGTAGCGCCACAGATACGCAGTATTTT | TRBJ2-3 | TRBV6-2/TRBV6-3 | NA | NA
CASSQGWAPYEQYF | TGTGCCAGCAGCCAAGGATGGGCCCCCTACGAGCAGTACTTC | TRBJ2-7 | TRBV3-1/TRBV3-2 | NA | NA
CASSPPRQVKGEKLFF | TGTGCCAGCAGCCCGCCAAGACAGGTGAAGGGAGAAAAACTGTTTTTT | TRBJ1-4 | TRBV3-1/TRBV3-2 | NA | NA
CASSSSGTGDSPLHF | TGTGCCAGCAGCTCTTCCGGGACAGGGGATTCACCCCTCCACTTT | TRBJ1-6 | TRBV11-2 | NA | TRBD1
CASSPSPPGLAGWGGYNEQFF | TGTGCCAGCAGTCCTTCACCTCCGGGACTAGCGGGTTGGGGGGGCTACAATGAGCAGTTCTTC | TRBJ2-1 | TRBV27 | once | TRBD2
CASSLQREGQGSGANVLTF | TGTGCCAGCAGCCTACAGCGGGAGGGCCAAGGCTCCGGGGCCAACGTCCTGACTTTC | TRBJ2-6 | TRBV9 | NA | TRBD2
CASSIGVLGGYEQYF | TGTGCCAGTAGTATTGGTGTACTCGGGGGTTACGAGCAGTACTTC | TRBJ2-7 | TRBV19 | NA | NA
CASSFGGPGGNQPQHF | TGTGCCAGCAGTTTCGGAGGTCCTGGGGGCAATCAGCCCCAGCATTTT | TRBJ1-5 | TRBV6-5 | NA | NA
CASRKEATSSSYNEQFF | TGTGCCAGCAGAAAAGAAGCTACCTCAAGCTCCTACAATGAGCAGTTCTTC | TRBJ2-1 | TRBV7-6 | NA | NA
CASSPVERDTEAFF | TGCGCCAGCAGCCCGGTGGAGAGGGACACTGAAGCTTTCTTT | TRBJ1-1 | TRBV5-1 | NA | NA
CASSLGGEGGSPDTQYF | TGTGCCAGCAGCTTAGGAGGGGAAGGCGGGAGCCCAGATACGCAGTATTTT | TRBJ2-3 | TRBV7-9 | NA | TRBD2
CASSYSNGGNSPLHF | TGTGCCAGCAGTTACTCGAACGGGGGGAATTCACCCCTCCACTTT | TRBJ1-6 | TRBV6-5 | NA | NA
CASSPQGRNSPLHF | TGTGCCAGCAGCCCTCAGGGGAGAAATTCACCCCTCCACTTT | TRBJ1-6 | TRBV11-2 | NA | NA
CASSQVSGGVRGYTF | TGTGCCAGCAGCCAAGTGTCAGGGGGCGTGCGGGGCTACACCTTC | TRBJ1-2 | TRBV3-1/TRBV3-2 | NA | TRBD1
CASSPPYFGQGPNTGELFF | TGTGCCAGCTCACCCCCCTACTTCGGACAGGGACCGAACACCGGGGAGCTGTTTTTT | TRBJ2-2 | TRBV18 | NA | TRBD1
CATSDSDIGNEQFF | TGTGCCACCAGTGATTCGGACATAGGCAATGAGCAGTTCTTC | TRBJ2-1 | TRBV24-1 | NA | NA
CASSHGAGQGAKQYF | TGCGCCAGCAGCCATGGCGCAGGACAGGGGGCGAAGCAGTACTTC | TRBJ2-7 | TRBV4-1 | NA | TRBD1
CASSPLGRENTGELFF | TGTGCCAGCTCACCACTGGGGCGGGAGAACACCGGGGAGCTGTTTTTT | TRBJ2-2 | TRBV18 | NA | NA
CASRGEGLAVYNEQFF | TGTGCCAGTAGAGGGGAGGGACTAGCGGTTTACAATGAGCAGTTCTTC | TRBJ2-1 | TRBV19 | NA | TRBD2
CASSSSKIGNTEAFF | TGTGCCAGTAGTTCATCCAAAATCGGGAACACTGAAGCTTTCTTT | TRBJ1-1 | TRBV19 | NA | NA
CASSLDGIYGYTF | TGTGCCAGCAGTCTGGACGGGATCTATGGCTACACCTTC | TRBJ1-2 | TRBV12-3/TRBV12-4 | NA | NA
CASSPRTSGSNTGELFF | TGTGCCAGCAGCCCGCGCACTAGCGGTTCGAACACCGGGGAGCTGTTTTTT | TRBJ2-2 | TRBV3-1/TRBV3-2 | NA | TRBD2
CASSTTGYNYGYTF | TGTGCCAGCAGCACGACAGGGTACAACTATGGCTACACCTTC | TRBJ1-2 | TRBV5-6 | NA | TRBD1
CASSAPPNQPQHF | TGTGCCAGCAGTGCTCCCCCCAATCAGCCCCAGCATTTT | TRBJ1-5 | TRBV2 | NA | NA
CASSGRADTQYF | TGTGCCAGCTCAGGGAGAGCAGATACGCAGTATTTT | TRBJ2-3 | TRBV18 | NA | NA
CASRDRGGYGYTF | TGTGCCAGCCGTGACAGGGGAGGCTATGGCTACACCTTC | TRBJ1-2 | TRBV28 | few | TRBD1
CASSSLSWRGTDTQYF | TGCGCCAGCAGCAGCCTGAGTTGGAGAGGTACAGATACGCAGTATTTT | TRBJ2-3 | TRBV5-1 | NA | NA
CASSVSPGGVGNEKLFF | TGTGCCAGCAGCGTCTCCCCCGGGGGGGTAGGTAATGAAAAACTGTTTTTT | TRBJ1-4 | TRBV9 | NA | NA
CASSRAQGYEQYF | TGCGCCAGCAGCCGTGCACAGGGCTACGAGCAGTACTTC | TRBJ2-7 | TRBV4-3 | NA | NA
CASSQQRERGDTQYF | TGTGCCAGCAGCCAGCAGCGGGAGCGGGGAGATACGCAGTATTTT | TRBJ2-3 | TRBV3-1/TRBV3-2 | NA | TRBD2
CASSLASGSLYEQYF | TGTGCCAGCAGCTTAGCTAGCGGGAGTCTCTACGAGCAGTACTTC | TRBJ2-7 | TRBV7-9 | NA | TRBD2
CASSPRGIGNQPQHF | TGTGCCAGCAGCCCCAGGGGGATAGGCAATCAGCCCCAGCATTTT | TRBJ1-5 | TRBV2 | NA | TRBD1
CASRRTRAGELFF | TGTGCCAGCAGGCGGACTAGAGCCGGGGAGCTGTTTTTT | TRBJ2-2 | TRBV6-5 | NA | TRBD2